Below, 27 T cell receptor beta chains from the same sample are listed, as sequenced in a study of neurological immune-mediated disorders. One entry per CDR3 protein results from TCRdb running MiXCR on the 5' RACE reads. The profile covers about 66,000 distinct CDR3 sequences, with approximately 4.1% appearing a single time and approximately 1.3% taken by the ten largest. The sequencing input was PBMCs. These receptors were collected from a man aged 30-40 years with multiple sclerosis.

This clonotype has ten or more counts. V is TRBV20-1 and J is TRBJ1-2; the D is unclear. The CDR3 is made up of 15 amino acids. Germline loops: CDR1 DFQATT, CDR2 SNEGSKA (reference sequence). V lost 0 bases, J lost 2 bases, and 13 bases lay in between. In DNA form, the CDR3 reads TGCAGTGCTAGAGAGGTCGAGCAACCCAACTATGGCTACACCTTC. Its protein is CSAREVEQPNYGYTF.

With respect to this clonotype: A much larger clone sits a single nucleotide away, making a read error possible. The chain links TRBV7-9 to TRBJ1-4; TRBD1 aligns across 9 bases. Germline loops: CDR1 SEHNR, CDR2 FQNEAQ (reference sequence). V gave up 0 bases and J gave up 11 bases; unmatched junction bases: 7. The CDR3 has 15 residues. In DNA, the CDR3 is TGTGCCAGCAGCTTAGCGGGGACAGGGAACGACAAACTGTTTTTT. Protein sequence: CASSLAGTGNDKLFF.

This clonotype was seen ten or more times. The chain is built from TRBV6-2 or TRBV6-3 and TRBJ2-1, with 8 bases identical to TRBD1. This CDR3 spans 15 amino acids. V gave up 4 bases and J gave up 6 bases; unmatched junction bases: 8. Germline lookup yields CDR1 MNHEY and CDR2 SVGEGT. CDR3 DNA: TGTGCCAGCAGTTTGTTACAGGGGGAAGGCAATGAGCAGTTCTTC. Its protein product is CASSLLQGEGNEQFF.

Ten or more counts support this clonotype. The rearrangement uses TRBV29-1 and TRBJ2-5; either TRBD1 or TRBD2 may supply D (5 bases each). This CDR3 has 11 residues. Germline V gene data show CDR1 as SQVTM and CDR2 as ANQGSEA. V dropped 0 bases and J dropped 10 bases, with 9 bases sitting between them. CDR3 amino acids: CSVEDGGDQYF. CDR3 DNA sequence: TGCAGCGTTGAAGATGGGGGAGACCAGTACTTC.

This clonotype has only a few counts. V gene TRBV7-2 combines with J gene TRBJ2-7, with 9 bases matching TRBD1. The germline gives CDR1 SGHTA, CDR2 FQGNSA. This CDR3 is built from 13 residues. The ends lost 5 bases at V and 5 bases at J; junction bases unmatched: 4. CDR3 coding DNA: TGTGCCAGCAGCCCACGGACAGGGGACGAGCAGTACTTC. Translation: CASSPRTGDEQYF. Full variable domain (rest looked up from reference TRBV7-2 and TRBJ2-7): GAGVSQSPSNKVTEKGKDVELRCDPISGHTALYWYRQSLGQGLEFLIYFQGNSAPDKSGLPSDRFSAERTGGSVSTLTIQRTQQEDSAVYLCASSPRTGDEQYFGPGTRLTVT.

This clonotype was observed many times. This chain links TRBV7-9 with TRBJ2-1; 11 positions match TRBD2. V shed 5 bases, J shed 8 bases, and the junction held 11 bases outside the gene matches. The length of the CDR3 is 16 residues. CDR1 and CDR2 from the germline V gene are SEHNR and FQNEAQ (reference sequence). The chain's CDR3 is CASSNPLGLAADEQFF. Written as DNA, the CDR3 is TGTGCCAGCAGCAACCCCCTGGGACTAGCGGCCGATGAGCAGTTCTTC.

On this clonotype itself: Being one base from a much bigger clone, this may be a read error. The rearrangement uses TRBV5-1 and TRBJ2-7; no firm D call. The CDR3 is 14 residues long. Germline V gives CDR1 SGHRS, CDR2 YFSETQ. Trimming shortened V by 2 bases and J by 4 bases, and 13 bases separated the two germline ends. The CDR3 spells CASSLAGKDYEQYF. For the CDR3, the DNA is TGCGCCAGCAGCTTAGCAGGAAAGGATTACGAGCAGTACTTC. Drawing the rest from reference TRBV5-1 and TRBJ2-7, the complete variable domain is KAGVTQTPRYLIKTRGQQVTLSCSPISGHRSVSWYQQTPGQGLQFLFEYFSETQRNKGNFPGRFSGRQFSNSRSEMNVSTLELGDSALYLCASSLAGKDYEQYFGPGTRLTVT.

This chain connects TRBV7-2 to TRBJ2-1; D is perhaps TRBD2 (6 bases). Germline loops: CDR1 SGHTA, CDR2 FQGNSA. V dropped 2 bases and J dropped 5 bases, with 10 bases sitting between them. The CDR3 contains 14 residues. The CDR3 bases are TGTGCCAGCAGCTTACAGCGGGTGAACAATGAGCAGTTCTTC. Translating it yields CASSLQRVNNEQFF.

This clonotype was seen many times. V gene TRBV4-1 combines with J gene TRBJ2-1, with D hard to call. Germline V gene sequence: CDR1 MGHRA, CDR2 YSYEKL. The V end was cut by 1 base, the J end by 4 bases, with 11 bases between. The CDR3 totals 15 residues. DNA for the CDR3: TGCGCCAGCAGCCAAGCCCCACCCCGGTACAATGAGCAGTTCTTC. Residues: CASSQAPPRYNEQFF.

The table lists this clonotype with many counts. The rearrangement joins TRBV20-1 to TRBJ2-5; D is possibly TRBD2 (7 bases). The CDR3 runs to 14 residues. The V end was cut by 3 bases, the J end by 2 bases, with 13 bases between. Germline loops: CDR1 DFQATT, CDR2 SNEGSKA (reference sequence). In DNA, the CDR3 is TGCAGTGCTAGGGGCGGGGGCGGTCAAGAGACCCAGTACTTC. It codes for CSARGGGGQETQYF.

Comment on this clonotype: A much larger clonotype is one base distant, so this may be a read error. J is TRBJ1-1 and V is TRBV20-1; no firm D call. CDR1 DFQATT and CDR2 SNEGSKA come from the germline V gene (reference sequence). V dropped 0 bases and J dropped 0 bases, with 14 bases sitting between them. The CDR3 extends over 16 amino acids. The chain's CDR3 is CSARDRALKMNTEAFF. The CDR3, as DNA: TGCAGTGCTAGAGATCGGGCACTCAAAATGAACACTGAAGCTTTCTTT.

The table lists this clonotype with many counts. The chain carries TRBV20-1 and TRBJ2-3, with 8 bases identical to TRBD2. CDR1 DFQATT and CDR2 SNEGSKA come from the germline V gene (reference sequence). The V gene end was trimmed by 1 base and the J gene end by 6 bases; junction bases not matched to a gene: 12. The CDR3 loop spans 16 amino acids. The DNA for the CDR3 is TGCAGTGCTAGAGGGACTAGCTTAGAGTCGTTCGATACGCAGTATTTT. It codes for CSARGTSLESFDTQYF.

At least ten counts were recorded for this clonotype. The V gene is TRBV5-1, the J gene TRBJ2-5; perhaps TRBD2 as D (7 bases). The CDR3 sequence is 14 residues long. Germline values: CDR1 SGHRS, CDR2 YFSETQ. Trimming stripped 4 bases from V and 2 bases from J, with 12 bases between. The CDR3 here is CASSRGAVQETQYF. CDR3 sequence (DNA): TGCGCCAGCAGCCGGGGGGCAGTTCAAGAGACCCAGTACTTC.

At least ten counts were recorded for this clonotype. The V call is TRBV20-1, the J call TRBJ1-3, with a weak D call TRBD1 (6 bases). The CDR3 runs to 14 residues. Trimming stripped 5 bases from V and 0 bases from J, with 11 bases between. CDR1 and CDR2 (germline): DFQATT, SNEGSKA (reference sequence). The CDR3 spells CSAAGDISGNTIYF. The CDR3 region has the DNA TGCAGTGCTGCAGGGGACATCTCTGGAAACACCATATATTTT.

This clonotype came up many times. V and J are TRBV12-3 or TRBV12-4 and TRBJ1-4, with unresolved D. The V end lost 3 bases, the J end lost 2 bases, and 19 bases lay between the germline ends. The CDR3 runs to 18 residues. The CDR3 loop is CASSFLLDPGTTNEKLFF. In DNA, the CDR3 is TGTGCCAGCAGTTTTCTTCTGGATCCCGGAACGACTAATGAAAAACTGTTTTTT.

This clonotype was counted at least ten times. V gene TRBV5-6 combines with J gene TRBJ1-1, with a weak D call TRBD1 (5 bases). The CDR3 length is 15 residues. Germline V gene data show CDR1 as SGHDT and CDR2 as YYEEEE. V was shortened by 4 bases and J by 0 bases, with 13 bases between the two germline ends. The CDR3 DNA reads TGTGCCAGCAGCCCTGAACCAGGGCTGAACACTGAAGCTTTCTTT. This encodes CASSPEPGLNTEAFF.

This clonotype was seen ten or more times. The chain couples TRBV12-3 or TRBV12-4 to TRBJ2-1; 8 bases fit TRBD2. The CDR3 spans 14 residues. V shed 5 bases and J 5 bases; nucleotides not matched to a gene: 5. CDR3 DNA sequence: TGTGCCAGCAGTCCTTTCGGGGGGGACAATGAGCAGTTCTTC. Protein: CASSPFGGDNEQFF.

In its sample, this clonotype was seen many times. V is TRBV30 and J is TRBJ1-2; 10 positions match TRBD1. CDR3 size: 15 residues. Trimming removed 0 bases from V and 5 bases from J; junction bases left unmatched: 6. CDR1 and CDR2 from the germline V gene are GTSNPN and SVGIG (reference sequence). Written as DNA, the CDR3 is TGTGCCTGGAGTGTAGGGACAGGGGTGATTTATGGCTACACCTTC. This encodes CAWSVGTGVIYGYTF.

The sample holds many counts of this clonotype. This chain joins TRBV5-1 and TRBJ1-2, with D perhaps TRBD1 (5 bases). The CDR3 totals 14 residues. Trimming removed 3 bases at V and 2 bases at J, with 11 bases between. CDR1 and CDR2 from the germline V gene are SGHRS and YFSETQ. DNA for the CDR3: TGCGCCAGCAGCTCCTACCGGGGGAACTATGGCTACACCTTC. As protein: CASSSYRGNYGYTF.

This clonotype has ten or more counts. The chain uses TRBV18 and TRBJ2-1; 13 bases align to TRBD2. This CDR3 has 15 residues. Germline V gene sequence: CDR1 KGHSH, CDR2 LQKENI. J was trimmed by 6 bases and V by 6 bases; bases with no gene match: 5. The CDR3 protein is CASSPTSGGINEQFF. CDR3 sequence (DNA): TGTGCCAGCTCCCCGACTAGCGGGGGGATCAATGAGCAGTTCTTC.

This clonotype was recorded many times. The CDR3 region has the DNA TGTGCCAGCAGTTACTTAGGGAGGACTAATGAAAAACTGTTTTTT. This gives the protein CASSYLGRTNEKLFF. The rearrangement uses TRBV6-5 and TRBJ1-4; D not certain. Germline loops: CDR1 MNHEY, CDR2 SVGAGI. V was clipped by 1 base and J by 2 bases, with 8 bases between them. There are 15 residues in the CDR3.

This clonotype was seen at least ten times. The chain has TRBV6-5 and TRBJ2-7, with 7 bases identical to TRBD2. V lost 8 bases, J lost 1 base, and 11 bases stayed unmatched. This CDR3 is 15 amino acids long. From germline, CDR1 is MNHEY and CDR2 SVGAGI. The CDR3 sequence is CASPAREAPSYEQYF. CDR3 in DNA: TGTGCCAGCCCCGCTCGGGAGGCGCCATCCTACGAGCAGTACTTC.

In this sample, this clonotype turned up many times. V gene TRBV9 combines with J gene TRBJ2-1; TRBD2 matches 8 bases. The germline CDR1 and CDR2 sequences are SGDLS and YYNGEE. The V and J ends lost 3 bases and 4 bases, in that order; junction bases with no gene match: 15. This CDR3 is built from 18 residues. The CDR3 here is CASSETPGVVAGYNEQFF. Written as DNA, the CDR3 is TGTGCCAGCAGCGAGACCCCTGGCGTAGTAGCGGGGTACAATGAGCAGTTCTTC.

About this clonotype: This may stem from a read error, because a much larger clone lies one nucleotide away. The CDR3 nucleotides read TGCGCCAGCAGTGAGACGGCGGGGCCGAACGGGGAGCTGTTTTTT. It is translated as CASSETAGPNGELFF. This chain joins TRBV10-1 and TRBJ2-2, with D perhaps TRBD2 (6 bases). The V end was cut by 2 bases, the J end by 7 bases, with 14 bases between. Germline V gives CDR1 WNHNN, CDR2 SYGVQD (reference sequence). The CDR3 sequence is 15 residues long.

Remarks on this clonotype: A single base separates this from a much larger clone, so it may be a read error. V usage is TRBV11-2 and J usage is TRBJ2-2; D remains ambiguous. V shed 5 bases and J shed 4 bases, with 8 bases lying between them. Germline values: CDR1 SGHAT, CDR2 FQNNGV. The CDR3 runs 13 residues. In DNA form, the CDR3 reads TGTGCCAGCAGCCCCACGGCCACCGGGGAGCTGTTTTTT. It encodes CASSPTATGELFF.

The table lists this clonotype with many counts. The chain is built from TRBV5-1 and TRBJ2-3; D is possibly TRBD1 or TRBD2 (7 bases each). Germline values: CDR1 SGHRS, CDR2 YFSETQ. V lost 8 bases, J lost 0 bases, and 13 bases lay in between. The CDR3 totals 14 residues. The CDR3 loop is CASVRGGSTDTQYF. CDR3 nucleotide sequence: TGCGCCAGTGTCAGGGGGGGTAGCACAGATACGCAGTATTTT.

This clonotype turned up a few times. One junction end disagrees with the germline gene, perhaps due to a read error. The chain couples TRBV29-1 to TRBJ1-5, with a weak D call TRBD1 (5 bases). Germline V gene data show CDR1 as SQVTM and CDR2 as ANQGSEA. This CDR3 comprises 13 residues. The CDR3 here is CSVEGVEGKPQNF. The CDR3 DNA reads as TGCAGCGTTGAAGGCGTGGAGGGGAAGCCCCAGAATTTT.